This is a list of T cell receptor beta chains from one sample in a study of T cell responses to AZD1222 COVID-19 vaccine. The repertoire was sequenced with immunoSEQ multiplex PCR; TCRdb's copy has only in-frame clones and lacks some. Seen here are approximately 140,000 clones, 80% to 90% observed once, and the top ten hold about 3%. The sequenced sample was peripheral blood, obtained on day 0 of AZD1222 vaccination. These receptor sequences come from an adult in good health. The CDR3 runs from the conserved cysteine through the conserved F or W. D genes are given only for firm matches. A row's size may be missing; if present it is once, few, many or a size class.

d_gene | j_gene | abundance | v_gene | CDR3aa | CDR3nt
NA | TRBJ1-1 | NA | TRBV20-1 | CSASRGYTEAFF | TGCAGTGCGAGTAGGGGGTACACTGAAGCTTTCTTT
TRBD1 | TRBJ2-7 | NA | TRBV5-6 | CASSLAGQLYEQYF | TGTGCCAGCAGCTTGGCGGGACAGCTCTACGAGCAGTACTTC
NA | TRBJ1-5 | NA | TRBV20-1 | CSAGVIRDQHF | TGCAGTGCTGGGGTTATAAGGGACCAGCATTTT
NA | TRBJ2-2 | NA | TRBV28 | CASSAKNTGELFF | TGTGCCAGCAGTGCAAAGAACACCGGGGAGCTGTTTTTT
NA | TRBJ1-2 | NA | TRBV7-9 | CASSAREADTNYGYTF | TGTGCCAGCAGCGCCAGGGAGGCTGACACCAACTATGGCTACACCTTC
TRBD1 | TRBJ2-7 | NA | TRBV28 | CASSINRGPYEQYF | TGTGCCAGCAGTATAAACAGGGGGCCCTACGAGCAGTACTTC
NA | TRBJ1-2 | NA | TRBV6-5 | CASSYAGSEKNYGYTF | TGTGCCAGCAGTTACGCAGGGTCGGAGAAGAACTATGGCTACACCTTC
NA | TRBJ1-1 | NA | TRBV5-1 | CASSWAAGGNTEAFF | TGCGCCAGCAGCTGGGCTGCGGGGGGGAACACTGAAGCTTTCTTT
TRBD2 | TRBJ2-1 | NA | TRBV7-3 | CASSLGLAGLNEQFF | TGTGCCAGCAGCCTGGGACTAGCGGGGTTGAATGAGCAGTTCTTC
NA | TRBJ2-2 | NA | TRBV7-2 | CASRRDQSTGELFF | TGTGCCAGCAGAAGGGACCAAAGCACCGGGGAGCTGTTTTTT
TRBD1 | TRBJ1-5 | once | TRBV2 | CASSWDRDLNQPQHF | TGTGCCAGCAGTTGGGACAGGGACCTCAATCAGCCCCAGCATTTT
TRBD1 | TRBJ1-2 | NA | TRBV6-5 | CASNPTGGGYGYTF | TGTGCCAGCAACCCGACAGGGGGAGGCTATGGCTACACCTTC
TRBD1 | TRBJ1-1 | NA | TRBV28 | CASSSGQAGRKEAFF | TGTGCCAGCAGCTCCGGACAGGCTGGGCGGAAGGAAGCTTTCTTT
NA | TRBJ1-2 | NA | TRBV19 | CASSHPTRDYGYTF | TGTGCCAGTAGTCACCCCACCCGGGACTATGGCTACACCTTC
NA | TRBJ1-5 | NA | TRBV29-1 | CSVSQGSEGNQPQHF | TGCAGCGTTTCACAGGGATCGGAGGGCAATCAGCCCCAGCATTTT
NA | TRBJ2-1 | NA | TRBV4-1 | CASSQGWITFNEQFF | TGCGCCAGCAGCCAGGGTTGGATTACGTTCAATGAGCAGTTCTTC
NA | TRBJ2-1 | NA | TRBV7-6 | CASSLELAAHEQFF | TGTGCCAGCAGCTTAGAACTAGCTGCCCATGAGCAGTTCTTC
NA | TRBJ2-1 | once | TRBV7-3 | CASSPQVAGHNEQFF | TGTGCCAGCAGCCCCCAAGTGGCAGGTCACAATGAGCAGTTCTTC
NA | TRBJ2-7 | few | TRBV6-5 | CASTPGTRGYNEQYF | TGTGCCAGCACTCCAGGAACGAGGGGGTATAACGAGCAGTACTTC
NA | TRBJ1-5 | NA | TRBV3-1/TRBV3-2 | CASSQDQGKNQPQHF | TGTGCCAGCAGCCAAGATCAGGGCAAGAATCAGCCCCAGCATTTT
TRBD1 | TRBJ2-1 | NA | TRBV7-9 | CASSFDRVGVWEQFF | TGTGCCAGCAGTTTCGACAGGGTCGGAGTGTGGGAGCAGTTCTTC
NA | TRBJ2-1 | NA | TRBV18 | CASSPPAGSFARYNEQFF | TGTGCCAGCTCACCGCCAGCCGGGAGCTTTGCCAGATACAATGAGCAGTTCTTC
NA | TRBJ1-6 | NA | TRBV7-2 | CASSDPGFLSPLHF | TGTGCCAGCAGTGACCCGGGCTTCCTTTCACCCCTCCACTTT
NA | TRBJ2-2 | NA | TRBV7-2 | CASSLAPATGELFF | TGTGCCAGCAGCTTAGCGCCGGCAACCGGGGAGCTGTTTTTT
NA | TRBJ1-4 | NA | TRBV3-1/TRBV3-2 | CASSRRASNEKLFF | TGTGCCAGCAGCCGCCGGGCCTCGAATGAAAAACTGTTTTTT
NA | TRBJ1-2 | NA | TRBV28 | CASRAGTRSFSGYTF | TGTGCCAGCAGAGCCGGGACACGTTCTTTCAGTGGCTACACCTTC